Here is one T cell receptor beta chain with its context. This clonotype occurred a few times. Its antigen is not yet known. One base away there is no much larger clone; base qualities are not given. CDR1 SGHRS and CDR2 YFSETQ are derived from the germline V gene. V gives up 2 bases and J gives up 0 bases, and the segment between their germline ends measures 8 bases. The CDR3, from cysteine to phenylalanine, totals 15 residues. The only DNA kept is the CDR3, 45 bases in frame from the first base. TCR cDNA was synthesized by 5'RACE template switching, through which a universal primer site and unique molecular identifiers were introduced. cDNA synthesis was primed from both the TCR alpha and TCR beta constant segments. Two PCR steps were used to amplify libraries, with sample barcodes and sequencing adapters being added in the second step. Sequencing of libraries was performed on Illumina HiSeq 2500 (2x100 bp) or NovaSeq (2x150 bp). As for how the authors treated the data: Reads were demultiplexed and collapsed into UMI consensus sequences with MIGEC, and V(D)J alignment was performed with MiXCR. Clonotypes responding to the vaccine were identified with edgeR on replicate PBMC samples, with the criteria of FDR below 0.01 and a log2 fold change above 5 up to day 15. Each bulk clonotype received a CD4 or CD8 identity based on whether the sequenced CD4 or CD8 repertoire contained that clonotype at higher abundance. Using fastp at Q25 and MiXCR, TCRdb reprocessed the public reads and kept productive beta chains. Duplicate CDR3 protein sequences are folded into a single record with the most common DNA and genes. For this entry, the V and J calls and clone size follow TCRdb and not the study's own pipeline. The sample table holds over 300,000 distinct CDR3 sequences, of which 6.8% were seen once. The ten top clones hold 15% to 20% of the sample.

The record originates from a study of T cells after yellow fever vaccination (dated by TCRdb to the late 2010s). Study-level background: Libraries from fractions with low cell numbers were prepared with the SMART-Seq v4 Ultra Low Input RNA kit. Bulk TCR alpha and beta repertoires were sequenced longitudinally to track T-cell clones before and after primary and booster YFV17D yellow fever vaccination. Two healthy male donors made up the cohort, one aged 18 to 29 years and the other aged 30 to 39 years. Bulk PBMC replicates and cell subsets were isolated from blood drawn at multiple timepoints before and after both primary and secondary immunization.

The treatment or condition label on this specimen signifies: live attenuated yellow fever vaccine strain. At each blood-draw timepoint, two biological replicates of bulk PBMCs were collected. PBMCs were isolated from peripheral blood using a standard Ficoll-Paque protocol. TriZol was used to extract RNA from bulk PBMCs, from CD4 and CD8 fractions, and from dextramer-positive and dextramer-negative fractions. General findings and caveats noted by the study authors: FACS-sorted repertoires could contain abundant contaminating clonotypes from the bulk population, so computational filtering was required. Most clones expanded after primary vaccination were re-detected after the booster (almost 97% of CD4 and roughly 85% of CD8), suggesting broad memory maintenance. The secondary T-cell response was found to be weaker but faster than the primary response, with a peak reached on day 5 rather than on day 15. A small share of clonotypes was detected in both CD4 and CD8 compartments, with the overlap likely arising from convergent recombination. Because the study included only two donors, the extent to which the findings can be generalized is limited.

Here the sequenced sample was PBMCs, taken around 45 days after the first yellow fever vaccination. The receptor was derived from a young man who received the YFV17D yellow fever vaccine. The rearranged chain carries TRBV5-1 and TRBJ2-2, with the D gene uncertain. The CDR3 is CASSFSDANTGELFF. The bases are TGCGCCAGCAGCTTTTCCGACGCGAACACCGGGGAGCTGTTTTTT.